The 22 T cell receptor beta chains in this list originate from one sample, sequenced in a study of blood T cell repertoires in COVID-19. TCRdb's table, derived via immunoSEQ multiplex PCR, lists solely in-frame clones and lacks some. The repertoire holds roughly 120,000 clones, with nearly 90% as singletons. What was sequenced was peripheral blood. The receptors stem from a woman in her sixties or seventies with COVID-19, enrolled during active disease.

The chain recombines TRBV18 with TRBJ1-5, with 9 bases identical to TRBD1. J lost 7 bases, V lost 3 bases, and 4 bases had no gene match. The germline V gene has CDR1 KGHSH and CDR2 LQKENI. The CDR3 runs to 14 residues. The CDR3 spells CASSPTGGRQPQHF. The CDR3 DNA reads TGTGCCAGCTCACCGACAGGGGGACGGCAGCCCCAGCATTTT.

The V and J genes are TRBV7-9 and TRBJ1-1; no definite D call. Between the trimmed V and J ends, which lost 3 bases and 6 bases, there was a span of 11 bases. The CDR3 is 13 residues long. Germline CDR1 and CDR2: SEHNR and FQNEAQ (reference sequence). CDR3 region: CASSLSSPSEAFF. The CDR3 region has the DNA TGTGCCAGCAGCTTGAGCTCGCCGTCTGAAGCTTTCTTT.

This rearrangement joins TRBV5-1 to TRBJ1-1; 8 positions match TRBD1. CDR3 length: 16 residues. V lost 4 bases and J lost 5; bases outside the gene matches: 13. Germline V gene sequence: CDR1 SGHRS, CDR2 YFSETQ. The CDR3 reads CASSPQWTGMRTEAFF. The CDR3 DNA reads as TGCGCCAGCAGCCCACAATGGACAGGGATGAGAACTGAAGCTTTCTTT.

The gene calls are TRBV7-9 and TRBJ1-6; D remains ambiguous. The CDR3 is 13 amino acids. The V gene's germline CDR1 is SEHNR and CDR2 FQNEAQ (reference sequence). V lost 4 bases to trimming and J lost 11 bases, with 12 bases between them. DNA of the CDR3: TGTGCCAGCAGCTCCACAATTGGAGCACCCCTCCACTTT. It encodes CASSSTIGAPLHF.

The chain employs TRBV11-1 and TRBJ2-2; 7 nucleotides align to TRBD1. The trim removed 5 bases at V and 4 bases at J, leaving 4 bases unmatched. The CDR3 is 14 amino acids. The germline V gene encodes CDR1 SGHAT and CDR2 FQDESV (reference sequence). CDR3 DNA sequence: TGTGCCAGCAGCCCCGACAGGGTCACCGGGGAGCTGTTTTTT. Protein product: CASSPDRVTGELFF. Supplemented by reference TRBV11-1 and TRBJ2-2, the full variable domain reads EAEVAQSPRYKITEKSQAVAFWCDPISGHATLYWYRQILGQGPELLVQFQDESVVDDSQLPKDRFSAERLKGVDSTLKIQPAELGDSAMYLCASSPDRVTGELFFGEGSRLTVL.

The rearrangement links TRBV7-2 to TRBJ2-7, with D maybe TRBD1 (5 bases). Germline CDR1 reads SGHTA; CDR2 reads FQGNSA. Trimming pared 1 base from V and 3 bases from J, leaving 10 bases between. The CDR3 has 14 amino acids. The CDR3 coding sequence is TGTGCCAGCAGCTTAGGGGGCAGTGTCTACGAGCAGTACTTC. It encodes CASSLGGSVYEQYF.

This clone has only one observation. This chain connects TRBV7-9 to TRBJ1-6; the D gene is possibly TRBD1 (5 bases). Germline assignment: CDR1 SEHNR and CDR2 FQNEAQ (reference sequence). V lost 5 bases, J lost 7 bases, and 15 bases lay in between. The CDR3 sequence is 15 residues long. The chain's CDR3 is CASSLGSTVNSPLHF. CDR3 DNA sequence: TGTGCCAGCAGCCTTGGCTCGACAGTAAATTCACCCCTCCACTTT.

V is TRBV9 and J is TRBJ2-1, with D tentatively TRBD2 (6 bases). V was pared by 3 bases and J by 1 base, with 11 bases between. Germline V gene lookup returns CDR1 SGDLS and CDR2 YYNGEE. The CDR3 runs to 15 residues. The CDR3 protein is CASSALALSYNEQFF. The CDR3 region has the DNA TGTGCCAGCAGCGCCCTAGCGCTGTCCTACAATGAGCAGTTCTTC.

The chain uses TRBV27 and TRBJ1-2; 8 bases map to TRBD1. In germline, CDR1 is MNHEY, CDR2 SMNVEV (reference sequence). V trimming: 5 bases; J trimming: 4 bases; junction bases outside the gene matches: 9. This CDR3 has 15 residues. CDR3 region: CASSPHKDRVYGYTF. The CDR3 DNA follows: TGTGCCAGCAGTCCACATAAGGACAGGGTCTATGGCTACACCTTC.

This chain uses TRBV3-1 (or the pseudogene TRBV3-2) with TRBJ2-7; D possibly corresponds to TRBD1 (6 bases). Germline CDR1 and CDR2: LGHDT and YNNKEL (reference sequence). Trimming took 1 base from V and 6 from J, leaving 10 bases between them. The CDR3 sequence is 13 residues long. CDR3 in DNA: TGTGCCAGCAGCCAAGCGGGGACACTCGAGCAGTACTTC. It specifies CASSQAGTLEQYF.

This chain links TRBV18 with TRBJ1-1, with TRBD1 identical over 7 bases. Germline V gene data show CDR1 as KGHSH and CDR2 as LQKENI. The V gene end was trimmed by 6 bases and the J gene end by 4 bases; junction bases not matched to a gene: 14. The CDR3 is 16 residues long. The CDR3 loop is CASSPSVTGVGTEAFF. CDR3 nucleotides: TGTGCCAGCTCGCCGAGCGTCACAGGGGTCGGCACTGAAGCTTTCTTT.

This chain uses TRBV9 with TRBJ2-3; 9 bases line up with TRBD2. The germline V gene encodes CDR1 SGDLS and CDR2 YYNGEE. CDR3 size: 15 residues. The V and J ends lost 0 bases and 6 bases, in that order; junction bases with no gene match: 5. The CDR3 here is CASSVAGGGVDTQYF. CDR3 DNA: TGTGCCAGCAGCGTAGCCGGCGGGGGGGTGGATACGCAGTATTTT.

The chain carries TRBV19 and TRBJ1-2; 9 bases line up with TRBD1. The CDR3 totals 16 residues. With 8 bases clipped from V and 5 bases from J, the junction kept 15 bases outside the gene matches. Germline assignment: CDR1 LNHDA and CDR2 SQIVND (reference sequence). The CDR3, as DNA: TGTGCCAGTTCCCTCCTCCCGACCGGGACAGGGTATGGCTACACCTTC. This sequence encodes CASSLLPTGTGYGYTF.

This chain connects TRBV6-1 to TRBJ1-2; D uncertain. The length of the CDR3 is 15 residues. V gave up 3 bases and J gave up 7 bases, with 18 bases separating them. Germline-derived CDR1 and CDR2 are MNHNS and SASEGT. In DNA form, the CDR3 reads TGTGCCAGCAGTGATACTGGGAGAAAGTATGCTGGCTACACCTTC. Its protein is CASSDTGRKYAGYTF.

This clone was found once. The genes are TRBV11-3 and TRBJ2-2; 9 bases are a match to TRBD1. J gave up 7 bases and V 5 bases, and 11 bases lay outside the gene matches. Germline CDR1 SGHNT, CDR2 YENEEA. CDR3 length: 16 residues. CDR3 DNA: TGTGCCAGCAGCCCATCATGGACAGGGGAGGGCGGGGAGCTGTTTTTT. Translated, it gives CASSPSWTGEGGELFF.

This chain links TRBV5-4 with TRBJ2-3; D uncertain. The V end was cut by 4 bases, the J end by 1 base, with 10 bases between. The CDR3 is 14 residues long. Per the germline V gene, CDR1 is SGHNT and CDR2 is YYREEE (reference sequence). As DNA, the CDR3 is TGTGCCAGCAGCCCCCCCCCAGGCACAGATACGCAGTATTTT. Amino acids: CASSPPPGTDTQYF.

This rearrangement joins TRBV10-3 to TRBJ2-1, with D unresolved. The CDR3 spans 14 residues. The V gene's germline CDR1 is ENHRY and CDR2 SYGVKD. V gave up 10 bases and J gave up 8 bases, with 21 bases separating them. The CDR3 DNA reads TGTGCCACCCGCCAGGCGCCCCTCCAAGATGAGCAGTTCTTC. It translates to CATRQAPLQDEQFF.

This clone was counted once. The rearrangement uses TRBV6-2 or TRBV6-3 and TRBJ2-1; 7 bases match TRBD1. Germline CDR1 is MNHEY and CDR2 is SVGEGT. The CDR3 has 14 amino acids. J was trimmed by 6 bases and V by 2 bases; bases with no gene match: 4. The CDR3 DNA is TGTGCCAGCAGTTACCTAAGACAGGGCAATGAGCAGTTCTTC. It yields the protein CASSYLRQGNEQFF.

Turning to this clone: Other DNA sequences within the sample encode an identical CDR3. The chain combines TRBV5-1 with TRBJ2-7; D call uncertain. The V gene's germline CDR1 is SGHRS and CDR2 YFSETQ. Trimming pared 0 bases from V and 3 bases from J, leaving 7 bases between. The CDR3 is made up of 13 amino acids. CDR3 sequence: CASSLVGGYEQYF. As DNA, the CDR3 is TGCGCCAGCAGCTTGGTAGGCGGCTACGAGCAGTACTTC.

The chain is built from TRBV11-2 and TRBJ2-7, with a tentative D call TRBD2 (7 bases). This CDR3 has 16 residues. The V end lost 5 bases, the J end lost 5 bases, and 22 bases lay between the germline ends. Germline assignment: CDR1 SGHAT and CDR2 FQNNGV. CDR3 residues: CASSKRYGGPPHEQYF. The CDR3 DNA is TGTGCCAGCAGCAAGAGGTACGGGGGGCCCCCCCACGAGCAGTACTTC.

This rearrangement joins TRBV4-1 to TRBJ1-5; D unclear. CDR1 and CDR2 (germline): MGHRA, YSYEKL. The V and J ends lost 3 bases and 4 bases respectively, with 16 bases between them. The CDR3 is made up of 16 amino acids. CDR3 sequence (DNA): TGCGCCAGCAGCCAGGCGGCATCTGCTAAAAATCAGCCCCAGCATTTT. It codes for CASSQAASAKNQPQHF.

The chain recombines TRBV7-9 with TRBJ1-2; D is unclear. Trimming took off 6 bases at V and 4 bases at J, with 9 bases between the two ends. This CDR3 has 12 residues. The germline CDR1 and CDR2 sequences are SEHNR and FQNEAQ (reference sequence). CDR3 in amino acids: CASSGSSYGYTF. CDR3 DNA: TGTGCCAGCAGTGGCAGTTCCTATGGCTACACCTTC.